The source of this T cell receptor beta chain is a study of T cells in Graves' hyperthyroidism and ophthalmopathy (dated by TCRdb to about 2019). Study-level background: Peripheral blood samples were taken at the time of initial diagnosis, prior to any treatment. To identify distinguishing TCR V-J signatures, a discovery cohort of 95 to 100 patients was used, comprising some 45 with Graves' ophthalmopathy and 55 to 65 with stable Graves' hyperthyroidism. An independent validation cohort of around 19 hyperthyroidism patients and 17 patients who later progressed to ophthalmopathy tested prospective prediction of ophthalmopathy. The 80 to 100 discovery patients were randomly divided into training and test sets at a 7:3 ratio. Thyroid tissue and blood T-cell repertoires from six or seven Graves' hyperthyroidism patients were also compared in the study. Once sampling was done, hyperthyroidism patients were given methimazole at a starting dose of 30 mg daily, whereas ophthalmopathy patients were given high-dose intravenous methylprednisolone. According to the paper, TCR Vbeta CDR3 sequencing was carried out on some 140 peripheral blood samples, which came from 40 to 45 ophthalmopathy, about 75 hyperthyroidism and some 17 progressor patients. Points the paper makes about the study in general: Most expanded thyroid clonotypes (frequency above 0.001) were also detected in blood, a finding suggesting that blood repertoires may reflect thyroid immune responses. During validation, the model predicted progression to ophthalmopathy a median of approximately 7 months ahead of onset, with 60% to 71% sensitivity and more than 72% specificity. Ophthalmopathy was separated from stable hyperthyroidism by a 13 V-J signature model, with approximately 85% sensitivity and roughly 81% specificity obtained in cross-validation and 80%/75% obtained in testing. Sample size was not statistically predetermined, and blinding of investigators to group allocation was not performed.

Ophthalmopathy patients had moderately to severely active disease, with a Clinical Activity Score of 3 or more, a NOSPECS grade of 4 or more, and a disease duration of less than 3 months. The study excluded patients with uncontrolled infections, other autoimmune diseases, pregnancy or lactation. Clinical symptoms, serum thyroxine and TRAb, thyroid ultrasound, and orbital computed tomography formed the basis for the diagnoses. PBMCs were isolated from more than 8 ml of fresh peripheral blood by Ficoll-Paque density gradient centrifugation. Trizol reagent was used to extract total RNA, and RNA quality was then checked on an Agilent 2100 Bioanalyzer. The TCR beta CDR3 regions were amplified from the RNA transcripts. The TCR CDR3 was subjected to a first round of RT-PCR using the HTBI primer set and the Qiagen OneStep RT-PCR kit. Libraries were constructed in a second round of multiplex PCR, after which size selection and purification were carried out. The libraries were sequenced on an Illumina HiSeq2000 using paired-end 100 bp reads. Turning to the authors' computational methods: SOAPnuke was used to process the raw data, throwing out any read that contained adapters or uncalled bases, had a mean Phred below 15, or lacked an exact constant-primer or identifier match. High-quality paired reads were merged using COPE v1.2.5, and each unique nucleotide sequence was defined as a clonotype. MiTCR v1.1 was used to align clonotypes to the IMGT TRBV, TRBD and TRBJ reference segments. The analysis included only V-J combinations with a frequency above 0.0001, which together covered over 98% of the repertoires. The TCS score was defined as F50 (clonal expansion) divided by E x V (chaos), with BLOSUM62-based TCRdist calculated between CDR3 peptides within each V-J. Welch's t-statistics and random forest reduced around 520 V-J features to roughly 13, which were used in a naive Bayes classifier (R e1071). Using fastp trimming at Q25 and MiXCR clonotype assembly, TCRdb reanalyzed the public sequencing data and kept in-frame beta chains. Rows with a matching CDR3 protein are joined into one entry that keeps the most common DNA and genes. TCRdb, not the authors, supplied the V and J calls. Present in this sample are about 600,000 distinct CDR3 sequences, about 14% of which were seen just once. The ten largest clones capture approximately 13% of the sample.

This clonotype was counted between two and nine times. The antigen it binds to is not known. No much larger clone exists at a distance of one base, and base qualities are not known. The sequence was collected from a woman in her forties or fifties with Graves' ophthalmopathy. The sequencing sample was made of blood.

The base sequence is TGTGCCAGCAGACCGGAAGGGACAGTATATGGCTACACCTTC. The translation is CASRPEGTVYGYTF. Rearrangement joined TRBV28 to TRBJ1-2; 7 central nucleotides agree with TRBD1. Looking up the germline V gene yields CDR1 MDHEN and CDR2 SYDVKM. From its cysteine to its phenylalanine, the CDR3 spans 14 amino acids. Only the CDR3 DNA is retained, 42 bases long and in frame from the first base. Trimming takes 6 bases off V and 5 bases off J; junction bases not matched to a gene: 9.